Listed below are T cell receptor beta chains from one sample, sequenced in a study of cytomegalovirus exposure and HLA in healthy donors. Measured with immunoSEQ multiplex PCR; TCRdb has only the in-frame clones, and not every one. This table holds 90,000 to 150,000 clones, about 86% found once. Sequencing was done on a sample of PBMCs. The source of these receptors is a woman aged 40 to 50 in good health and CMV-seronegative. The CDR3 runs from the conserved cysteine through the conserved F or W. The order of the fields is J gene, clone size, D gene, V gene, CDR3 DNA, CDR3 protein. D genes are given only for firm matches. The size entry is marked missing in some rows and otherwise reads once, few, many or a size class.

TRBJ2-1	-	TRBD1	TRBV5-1	TGCGCCAGCAGCTTAGCGACAGGGGGCTACAATGAGCAGTTCTTC	CASSLATGGYNEQFF
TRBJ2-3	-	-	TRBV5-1	TGCGCCAGCAGCCCCCCTCAGGCCACAGATACGCAGTATTTT	CASSPPQATDTQYF
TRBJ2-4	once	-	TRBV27	TGTGCCAGCAGAGAGGCCACCGGACTAGCCAAAAACATTCAGTACTTC	CASREATGLAKNIQYF
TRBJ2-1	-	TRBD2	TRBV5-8	TGTGCCAGCAGCTTGGCCACGGGACTAGCGGGGCGCTACAATGAGCAGTTCTTC	CASSLATGLAGRYNEQFF
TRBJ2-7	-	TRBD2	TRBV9	TGTGCCAGCCCCCCTAGGATGGGACTAGCGGGGGGCTTCTCCTACGAGCAGTACTTC	CASPPRMGLAGGFSYEQYF
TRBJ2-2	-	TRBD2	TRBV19	TGTGCCAGTAGTAGGCTAGCGGGGGCGAACACCGGGGAGCTGTTTTTT	CASSRLAGANTGELFF
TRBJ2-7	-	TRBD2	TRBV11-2	TGTGCCAGCAGCTCCCTCAGGGAATGGGCGGGGGGCACCTACGAGCAGTACTTC	CASSSLREWAGGTYEQYF
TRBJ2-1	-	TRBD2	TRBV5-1	TGCGCCAGCAGCTGGACTAGCGGGAGCAACAATGAGCAGTTCTTC	CASSWTSGSNNEQFF
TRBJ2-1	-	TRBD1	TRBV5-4	TGTGCCAGCAGCTTGGAGGGGGCCTCCTACAATGAGCAGTTCTTC	CASSLEGASYNEQFF
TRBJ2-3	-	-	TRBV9	TGTGCCAGCAGCGAGACGAGTAGCGGCACAGATACGCAGTATTTT	CASSETSSGTDTQYF
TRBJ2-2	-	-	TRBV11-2	TGTGCCAGCCACCCTTGGGGGGCCGGGGAGCTGTTTTTT	CASHPWGAGELFF
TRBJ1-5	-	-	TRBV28	TGTGCCAGCAGTTACAGGGTGAGCAGCAATCAGCCCCAGCATTTT	CASSYRVSSNQPQHF
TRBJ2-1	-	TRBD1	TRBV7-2	TGTGCCAGCAGCTTAGAATGGGACAGGGTTTATGAGCAGTTCTTC	CASSLEWDRVYEQFF
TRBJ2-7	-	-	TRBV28	TGTGCCAGCAGTTTGACAGGCAGGATTTACGAGCAGTACTTC	CASSLTGRIYEQYF
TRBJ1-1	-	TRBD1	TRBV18	TGTGCCAGCTCACAAACAGGGGGGGGAGGCACTGAAGCTTTCTTT	CASSQTGGGGTEAFF
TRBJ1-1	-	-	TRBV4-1	TGCGCCAGCAGCCCCGGGTGGGACACTGAAGCTTTCTTT	CASSPGWDTEAFF
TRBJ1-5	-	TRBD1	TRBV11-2	TGTGCCAGCAGCCCTCGCGGGACAGGGGAGGGTCAGCCCCAGCATTTT	CASSPRGTGEGQPQHF
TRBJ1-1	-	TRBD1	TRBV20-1	TGCAGTGCTAAGGACAGGGGTGAGGCTTTCTTT	CSAKDRGEAFF
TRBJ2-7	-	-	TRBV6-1	TGTGCCAGCAGTGAGAGCTCCTACGAGCAGTACTTC	CASSESSYEQYF
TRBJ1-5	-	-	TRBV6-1	TGTGCCAGCAGTGAAGCGTTCGGGGCCAAGGGGGGCAATCAGCCCCAGCATTTT	CASSEAFGAKGGNQPQHF
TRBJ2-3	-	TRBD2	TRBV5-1	TGCGCCAGCAGCTTGGGGCTAGCGGGGGACTCCACAGATACGCAGTATTTT	CASSLGLAGDSTDTQYF
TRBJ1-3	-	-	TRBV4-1	TGCGCCAGCAGCCAAGGCCGACCCAAGGCTCAAGGTAGCGACATCTCTGGAAACACCATATATTTT	CASSQGRPKAQGSDISGNTIYF
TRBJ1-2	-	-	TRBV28	TGTGCCAGCAGTTCCCCACCGGGGAGTTTGAGTGGCTACACCTTC	CASSSPPGSLSGYTF
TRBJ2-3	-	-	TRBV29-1	TGCAGCGTTAATACTTTTCCCACAGATACGCAGTATTTT	CSVNTFPTDTQYF
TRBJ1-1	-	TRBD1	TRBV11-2	TGTGCCAGCAGCTTAGGACAGGGGACAGGAGCTTTCTTT	CASSLGQGTGAFF
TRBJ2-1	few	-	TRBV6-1	TGTGCCAGCTCCAGGACTCTGACAAATGAGCAGTTCTTC	CASSRTLTNEQFF
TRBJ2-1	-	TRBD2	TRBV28	TGTGCCAGCAGTTGGGGACTAGCTAAGGACAATGAGCAGTTCTTC	CASSWGLAKDNEQFF
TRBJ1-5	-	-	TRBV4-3	TGCGCCAGCAGCCCCCGCTGGGGGGGGGAGGATCAGCCCCAGCATTTT	CASSPRWGGEDQPQHF
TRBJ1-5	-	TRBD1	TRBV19	TGTGCCAGTAGTATCCTTGGGACAGCTAGCAATCAGCCCCAGCATTTT	CASSILGTASNQPQHF
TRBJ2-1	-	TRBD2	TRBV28	TGTGCCAGCAGTGATTCCGCTAGCGGGGATTACAATGAGCAGTTCTTC	CASSDSASGDYNEQFF
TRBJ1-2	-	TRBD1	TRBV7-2	TGTGCCAGCAGCTCGTCGACAGGGGCTAACTATGGCTACACCTTC	CASSSSTGANYGYTF
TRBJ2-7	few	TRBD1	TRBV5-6	TGTGCCAGCAGCGCCCGGGACAGAGAATACGAGCAGTACTTC	CASSARDREYEQYF
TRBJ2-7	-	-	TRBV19	TGTGCCAGTAGCCCCGCAGGGGTGATTTACGAGCAGTACTTC	CASSPAGVIYEQYF
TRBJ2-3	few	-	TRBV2	TGTGCCAGCAGTGAATGGGTGGAGACAGATACGCAGTATTTT	CASSEWVETDTQYF
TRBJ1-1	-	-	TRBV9	TGTGCCAGCAGCGTAGGGGGGGAGACTGAAGCTTTCTTT	CASSVGGETEAFF
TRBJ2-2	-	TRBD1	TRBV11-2	TGTGCCAGCAGCAGGACAGGGTTGGTCGGGGAGCTGTTTTTT	CASSRTGLVGELFF
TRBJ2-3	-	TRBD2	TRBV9	TGTGCCAGCAGCATTGGGACTAGCGGGAGGTTGAGCACAGATACGCAGTATTTT	CASSIGTSGRLSTDTQYF
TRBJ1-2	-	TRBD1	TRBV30	TGTGCCTGGAGTGCGGGCTGGGGACAGGGCTCGATTGGCTACACCTTC	CAWSAGWGQGSIGYTF
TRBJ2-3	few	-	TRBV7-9	TGTGCCAGCAGCTCCCGGGGGTGGGGCAGCACAGATACGCAGTATTTT	CASSSRGWGSTDTQYF
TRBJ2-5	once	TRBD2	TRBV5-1	TGCGCCAGCAGCTTGGTGGGTAGCGGGGGCCAAGAGACCCAGTACTTC	CASSLVGSGGQETQYF
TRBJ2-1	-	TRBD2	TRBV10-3	TGTGCCATCAGTGAAAGGGCGGGAGAGAGCTCCTACAATGAGCAGTTCTTC	CAISERAGESSYNEQFF
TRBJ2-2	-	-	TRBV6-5	TGTGCCAGCAGTTATCGACAGAACACCGGGGAGCTGTTTTTT	CASSYRQNTGELFF
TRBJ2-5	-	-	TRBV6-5	TGTGCCAGCAGAAGGGGTCCGCAAGAGACCCAGTACTTC	CASRRGPQETQYF
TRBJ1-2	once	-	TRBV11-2	TGTGCCAGCAGCCCCCGGGAGGACTATGGCTACACCTTC	CASSPREDYGYTF
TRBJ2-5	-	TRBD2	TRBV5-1	TGCGCCAGCAGCTTGGAGGGAGGGAAGGAGACCCAGTACTTC	CASSLEGGKETQYF
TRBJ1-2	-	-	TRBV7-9	TGTGCCAGCAGCCAAACGGCGGAGGGCTACACCTTC	CASSQTAEGYTF
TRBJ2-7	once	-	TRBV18	TGTGCCAGCTCACCGTCCGAATCCTACTACGAGCAGTACTTC	CASSPSESYYEQYF
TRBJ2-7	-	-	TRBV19	TGTGCCAGTAGTATAGGACAGGAAGCCTACGAGCAGTACTTC	CASSIGQEAYEQYF
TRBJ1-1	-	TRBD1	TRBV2	TGTGCCAGCAGGGAAACGGGACAGGGGAACACTGAAGCTTTCTTT	CASRETGQGNTEAFF
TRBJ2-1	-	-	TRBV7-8	TGTGCCAGCAGCTTTCGTAGAAGTGAGCAGTTCTTC	CASSFRRSEQFF
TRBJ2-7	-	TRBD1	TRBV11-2	TGTGCCAGCAGCCCGGACAGGGTGGGCGAGCAGTACTTC	CASSPDRVGEQYF
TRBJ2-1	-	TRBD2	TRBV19	TGTGCCAGTAGTACCTACGGGACTAGCGGGAGGGCCGTTGGCAATGAGCAGTTCTTC	CASSTYGTSGRAVGNEQFF
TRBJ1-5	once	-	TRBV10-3	TGTGCCATCAGTCAGGGAGGTAGCCAGCCCCAGCATTTT	CAISQGGSQPQHF
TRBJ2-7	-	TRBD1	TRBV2	TGTGCCAGCAGTGCCGGGACAGGACCCTACGAGCAGTACTTC	CASSAGTGPYEQYF
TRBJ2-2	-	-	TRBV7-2	TGTGCCAGCAGCTTATCTGGCGGGCTGAACACCGGGGAGCTGTTTTTT	CASSLSGGLNTGELFF
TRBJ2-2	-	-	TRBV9	TGTGCCAGCAGCGTAGGTAGAGACACCGGGGAGCTGTTTTTT	CASSVGRDTGELFF
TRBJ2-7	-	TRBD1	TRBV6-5	TGTGCCAGCAGTTACCTGGACAGGGATTTGTACGAGCAGTACTTC	CASSYLDRDLYEQYF
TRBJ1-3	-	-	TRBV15	TGTGCCACCAGCAGGTCAATCGACAGGCCCTCTGGAAACACCATATATTTT	CATSRSIDRPSGNTIYF